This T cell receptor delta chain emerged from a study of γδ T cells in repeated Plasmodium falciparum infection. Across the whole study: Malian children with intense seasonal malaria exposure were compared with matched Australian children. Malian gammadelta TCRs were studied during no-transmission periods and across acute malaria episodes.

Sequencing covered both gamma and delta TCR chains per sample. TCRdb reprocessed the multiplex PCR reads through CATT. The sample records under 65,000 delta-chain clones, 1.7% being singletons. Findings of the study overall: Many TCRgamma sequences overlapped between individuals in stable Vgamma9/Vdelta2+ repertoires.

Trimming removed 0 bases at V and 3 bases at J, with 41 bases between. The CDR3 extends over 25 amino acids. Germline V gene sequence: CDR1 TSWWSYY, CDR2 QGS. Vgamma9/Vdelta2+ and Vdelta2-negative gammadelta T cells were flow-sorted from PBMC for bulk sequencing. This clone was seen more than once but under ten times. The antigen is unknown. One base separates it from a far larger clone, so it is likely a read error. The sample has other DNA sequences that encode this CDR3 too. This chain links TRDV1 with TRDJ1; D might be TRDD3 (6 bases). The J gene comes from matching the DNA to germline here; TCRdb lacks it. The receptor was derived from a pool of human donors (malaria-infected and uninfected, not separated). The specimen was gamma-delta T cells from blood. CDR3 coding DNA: TGTGCTCTTGGGGAACTTAGATACACCACACTACCCCTCTTGTCGCTGGGGATCGAGGCCGATAAACTCATCTTT. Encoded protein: CALGELRYTTLPLLSLGIEADKLIF.